Shown below are 27 T cell receptor beta chains from a single sample sequenced in a study of shared T cell receptors in the human thymus. This table comes from immunoSEQ multiplex PCR, and its TCRdb copy is limited to in-frame clones, with some not included. The sample yields approximately 490,000 clones, 70% to 80% seen once. This sample was shared with a second study, whose subject was human thymus T cells.

Input material: thymocytes. These receptors were obtained from a boy in the first two years of life with a congenital heart defect.

This clone was detected only a few times. The J gene is TRBJ2-5, the V gene TRBV6-6; D is possibly TRBD2 (6 bases). This CDR3 has 13 amino acids. Germline V gene sequence: CDR1 MNHNY, CDR2 SVGAGI (reference sequence). Trimming left V 0 bases short and J 10 bases short, with 12 bases between. CDR3 sequence: CASSYSTGDSQYF. The CDR3 DNA sequence: TGTGCCAGCAGTTACTCGACGGGGGATAGCCAGTACTTC.

The genes are TRBV27 and TRBJ2-7; D gene unclear. Per the germline V gene, CDR1 is MNHEY and CDR2 is SMNVEV (reference sequence). The V gene lost 1 base and the J gene lost 3 bases, with 10 bases spanning the gap. The CDR3 is 14 amino acids. The CDR3 protein is CASSLWVGDYEQYF. The DNA of the CDR3 is TGTGCCAGCAGTTTATGGGTCGGAGACTACGAGCAGTACTTC.

The chain uses TRBV2 and TRBJ2-7; a weak D match, TRBD1 (6 bases). V lost 6 bases and J 3 bases, leaving 9 bases between the germline ends. Germline V lookup: CDR1 SNHLY, CDR2 FYNNEI. This CDR3 is built from 12 residues. The DNA of the CDR3 is TGTGCCAGCAGGGGGGACATCTACGAGCAGTACTTC. Protein sequence: CASRGDIYEQYF.

The CDR3 DNA reads TGTGCCATCAGTGAGTCGGGACAGGGGTACTACGAGCAGTACTTC. Translating it yields CAISESGQGYYEQYF. The chain is built from TRBV10-3 and TRBJ2-7; 10 bases are a match to TRBD1. V was pared by 0 bases and J by 3 bases, with 2 bases of the junction left unmatched. Germline assignment: CDR1 ENHRY and CDR2 SYGVKD. This CDR3 has 15 residues.

The V call is TRBV19, the J call TRBJ1-4; D not resolved. The V end was cut by 9 bases, the J end by 0 bases, with 5 bases between. This CDR3 contains 12 residues. Per germline, CDR1 LNHDA and CDR2 SQIVND (reference sequence). For the CDR3, the DNA is TGTGCCAGCGCAGCAACTAATGAAAAACTGTTTTTT. The encoded protein is CASAATNEKLFF.

V and J are TRBV7-9 and TRBJ2-3; possibly TRBD2 for D (7 bases). Trimming cost V 2 bases and J 2 bases, with 17 bases left between them. The CDR3 is 17 residues long. Germline V CDR1 and CDR2: SEHNR, FQNEAQ (reference sequence). In DNA form, the CDR3 reads TGTGCCAGCAGCTTATTCGTGGGGGCGGGGGACACAGATACGCAGTATTTT. This codes for CASSLFVGAGDTDTQYF. The entire variable domain, with the rest obtained from reference TRBV7-9 and TRBJ2-3, is as follows: DTGVSQNPRHKITKRGQNVTFRCDPISEHNRLYWYRQTLGQGPEFLTYFQNEAQLEKSRLLSDRFSAERPKGSFSTLEIQRTEQGDSAMYLCASSLFVGAGDTDTQYFGPGTRLTVL.

The chain is built from TRBV6-6 and TRBJ1-5; D gene ambiguous. The CDR3 is 14 residues long. Trimming took off 6 bases at V and 2 bases at J, with 11 bases between the two ends. CDR1 and CDR2 (germline): MNHNY, SVGAGI (reference sequence). This CDR3 reads CASSKRSGNQPQHF. The CDR3 DNA reads as TGTGCCAGCAGCAAGCGTTCTGGCAATCAGCCCCAGCATTTT.

The chain uses TRBV11-2 and TRBJ1-1, with D uncertain. The CDR3 spans 16 residues. Germline-derived CDR1 and CDR2 are SGHAT and FQNNGV. The germline V and J ends were trimmed by 2 bases and 3 bases, with 16 bases remaining between them. The CDR3 reads CASSLPNHTQDTEAFF. DNA of the CDR3: TGTGCCAGCAGCTTACCGAACCACACCCAGGACACTGAAGCTTTCTTT.

This chain uses TRBV7-6 with TRBJ2-3, with 9 bases identical to TRBD2. Germline V gives CDR1 SGHVS, CDR2 FNYEAQ. Trimming at V came to 5 bases and at J to 2 bases, leaving 11 bases not matched to a gene. This CDR3 spans 17 amino acids. CDR3 loop: CASSQRVAGVYTDTQYF. The DNA of the CDR3 is TGTGCCAGCAGCCAAAGGGTAGCGGGAGTTTACACAGATACGCAGTATTTT.

The V gene is TRBV5-6, the J gene TRBJ2-6, with 9 bases aligning to TRBD1. There are 18 residues in the CDR3. Trimming removed 4 bases from V and 0 bases from J; junction bases left unmatched: 8. Germline V gives CDR1 SGHDT, CDR2 YYEEEE. This CDR3 reads CASSIRQGGLSGANVLTF. CDR3 in DNA: TGTGCCAGCAGCATCCGACAGGGGGGTCTCTCTGGGGCCAACGTCCTGACTTTC.

The chain is built from TRBV15 and TRBJ2-3, with D maybe TRBD2 (6 bases). The V end was cut by 0 bases, the J end by 6 bases, with 19 bases between. Germline assignment: CDR1 LNHNV and CDR2 YYDKDF (reference sequence). This CDR3 has 17 amino acids. CDR3 nucleotides: TGTGCCACCAGCAGAGATGTGTCGCCGGGACTCAGGGATACGCAGTATTTT. This gives the protein CATSRDVSPGLRDTQYF.

This chain joins TRBV27 and TRBJ2-7, with D tentatively TRBD1 (6 bases). This CDR3 has 15 amino acids. Trimming took off 5 bases at V and 0 bases at J, with 14 bases between the two ends. Germline-derived CDR1 and CDR2 are MNHEY and SMNVEV (reference sequence). The CDR3 DNA reads as TGTGCCAGCAGTCCAGGCAGGGGCGGCTCCTACGAGCAGTACTTC. Protein: CASSPGRGGSYEQYF.

CDR3 in amino acids: CASSLGLAAPGEQYF. CDR3 bases: TGTGCCAGCAGTCTGGGACTAGCGGCACCGGGCGAGCAGTACTTC. V is TRBV27 and J is TRBJ2-7; 11 positions agree with TRBD2. Germline V lookup: CDR1 MNHEY, CDR2 SMNVEV (reference sequence). The CDR3 contains 15 residues. Trimming took 5 bases from V and 6 from J; bases not matched to a gene: 9.

This clone was observed a single time. This chain links TRBV9 with TRBJ2-1; 7 positions match TRBD2. The CDR3 totals 15 residues. Per germline, CDR1 SGDLS and CDR2 YYNGEE. With 3 bases clipped from V and 2 bases from J, the junction kept 5 bases outside the gene matches. CDR3 coding DNA: TGTGCCAGCAGCGCAACTAGCGTCACCTACAATGAGCAGTTCTTC. It specifies CASSATSVTYNEQFF.

This clone was seen only a few times. V gene TRBV11-2 combines with J gene TRBJ2-7; D is unresolved. The CDR3 contains 12 residues. Between the trimmed V and J ends, which lost 4 bases and 7 bases, there was a span of 11 bases. Germline assignment: CDR1 SGHAT and CDR2 FQNNGV. The CDR3 region has the DNA TGTGCCAGCAGCTCCCGCCGGAGTGAGCAGTACTTC. As protein: CASSSRRSEQYF.

The CDR3 nucleotides read TGTGCCAGCAGCCCACGGGACGGGAGGAAAGCTGAAGCTTTCTTT. Translating gives CASSPRDGRKAEAFF. The gene calls are TRBV21-1 and TRBJ1-1. TRBV21-1 is flagged as a pseudogene. The CDR3 runs 15 residues.

CDR3 nucleotides: TGTGCCACCAGCCGCGGGGCAAGCAGAGTAGAGCAGTACTTC. This codes for CATSRGASRVEQYF. The chain links TRBV15 to TRBJ2-7, with D possibly matching TRBD2 (6 bases). V dropped 5 bases and J dropped 7 bases, with 18 bases sitting between them. Germline CDR1 is LNHNV and CDR2 is YYDKDF (reference sequence). This CDR3 region has 14 residues.

The chain combines TRBV7-8 with TRBJ2-7; D is uncertain. Trimming stripped 1 base from V and 0 bases from J, with 7 bases between. The CDR3 loop spans 14 amino acids. The V gene's germline CDR1 is SGHVS and CDR2 FQNEAQ. The CDR3 spells CASSLGLSSYEQYF. CDR3 bases: TGTGCCAGCAGCTTAGGTCTTAGCTCCTACGAGCAGTACTTC.

This rearrangement joins TRBV28 to TRBJ2-1; possible D gene TRBD2, 6 bases. The germline CDR1 and CDR2 sequences are MDHEN and SYDVKM. Trimming took 5 bases from V and 8 from J, leaving 19 bases between them. The CDR3 totals 15 residues. CDR3 in amino acids: CASSDLTGVGDEQFF. The CDR3 bases are TGTGCCAGCAGTGACCTTACGGGAGTGGGTGATGAGCAGTTCTTC.

CDR3 sequence (DNA): TGTGCCTGGAACTATGACGGAGATGGCTACACCTTC. It codes for CAWNYDGDGYTF. The chain couples TRBV30 to TRBJ1-2; no reliable D call. V was clipped by 4 bases and J by 6 bases, with 12 bases between them. This CDR3 contains 12 residues. Germline assignment: CDR1 GTSNPN and CDR2 SVGIG (reference sequence).

This clone appeared once. This chain uses TRBV19 with TRBJ2-1, with 7 positions matching TRBD2. Germline V gene sequence: CDR1 LNHDA, CDR2 SQIVND (reference sequence). With V trimmed by 4 bases and J by 7 bases, 16 bases remained unmatched. This CDR3 has 17 residues. CDR3: CASSSLAGRWEGNEQFF. As DNA, the CDR3 is TGTGCCAGTAGTAGTCTGGCCGGGAGATGGGAGGGAAATGAGCAGTTCTTC.

This chain links TRBV9 with TRBJ2-7; 9 bases are shared with TRBD2. The CDR3 consists of 15 residues. The ends lost 0 bases at V and 5 bases at J; junction bases unmatched: 6. Germline V lookup: CDR1 SGDLS, CDR2 YYNGEE. The CDR3, as DNA: TGTGCCAGCAGCGTAGAAGGCGGGAGGGCCCACGAGCAGTACTTC. Protein: CASSVEGGRAHEQYF.

V usage is TRBV6-5 and J usage is TRBJ1-2, with D possibly being TRBD1 (6 bases). CDR3 length equals 12 residues. The V and J ends lost 5 bases and 6 bases respectively, with 10 bases between them. The germline CDR1 and CDR2 sequences are MNHEY and SVGAGI. The CDR3 sequence is CASSLRGDGYTF. For the CDR3, the DNA is TGTGCCAGCAGTCTCAGGGGAGATGGCTACACCTTC.

This clone appeared a few times. This rearrangement joins TRBV30 to TRBJ1-1; D gene unclear. Trimming stripped 1 base from V and 7 bases from J, with 10 bases between. Germline assignment: CDR1 GTSNPN and CDR2 SVGIG (reference sequence). The CDR3 runs to 12 residues. CDR3 protein: CAWSARGSEAFF. The CDR3 DNA reads TGTGCCTGGAGTGCTCGTGGTAGTGAAGCTTTCTTT.

The rearrangement joins TRBV7-2 to TRBJ1-2, with 8 bases aligning to TRBD1. There are 19 residues in the CDR3. Per germline, CDR1 SGHTA and CDR2 FQGNSA. J gave up 6 bases and V 5 bases, and 23 bases lay outside the gene matches. The CDR3 loop is CASSTITVNRSAGGDGYTF. The CDR3 nucleotides are TGTGCCAGCAGCACGATTACAGTAAACCGGTCGGCAGGGGGCGATGGCTACACCTTC.

The chain uses TRBV30 and TRBJ2-1; D is undetermined. Trimming removed 1 base at V and 0 bases at J, with 13 bases between. CDR1 GTSNPN and CDR2 SVGIG come from the germline V gene (reference sequence). The CDR3 covers 16 residues. Here the CDR3 DNA reads TGTGCCTGGAGTGATCGTCCGGGTAGCTCCTACAATGAGCAGTTCTTC. Residues: CAWSDRPGSSYNEQFF.

The V call is TRBV18, the J call TRBJ2-5; no definite D call. CDR3 length: 14 amino acids. Per the germline V gene, CDR1 is KGHSH and CDR2 is LQKENI. Trimming cost V 3 bases and J 2 bases, with 10 bases left between them. CDR3 sequence: CASSPRQPQETQYF. CDR3 DNA: TGTGCCAGCTCACCGCGGCAACCTCAAGAGACCCAGTACTTC.